Below are 4 T cell receptor beta chains sequenced from a single sample in a study of T cell responses to AZD1222 COVID-19 vaccine. TCRdb keeps only in-frame clones here, not all; method: immunoSEQ multiplex PCR. The top ten clones hold 1.1% of a sample with 130,000 or so clones, approximately 90% of them seen once. The starting material was peripheral blood, obtained on day 0 of AZD1222 vaccination. These receptor sequences come from an adult in good health.

The chain combines TRBV19 with TRBJ1-2; TRBD1 aligns across 9 bases. V was clipped by 4 bases and J by 4 bases; unmatched bases: 7. CDR3 length: 15 residues. Germline V gene lookup returns CDR1 LNHDA and CDR2 SQIVND (reference sequence). CDR3 sequence reads: CASSRRTGASYGYTF. In DNA, the CDR3 is TGTGCCAGTAGTAGGCGGACAGGGGCCTCCTATGGCTACACCTTC.

CDR3 region: CASSLSRFTDTQYF. In DNA, the CDR3 is TGTGCCAGCAGCCTCAGTAGGTTCACAGATACGCAGTATTTT. The J gene is TRBJ2-3, the V gene TRBV6-5; unclear D gene. Trimming removed 6 bases at V and 2 bases at J, with 12 bases between. The CDR3 sequence is 14 residues long. Germline CDR1 MNHEY, CDR2 SVGAGI.

This chain links TRBV7-9 with TRBJ2-7; 8 bases align to TRBD2. Trimming at V came to 3 bases and at J to 3 bases, leaving 7 bases not matched to a gene. The V gene's germline CDR1 is SEHNR and CDR2 FQNEAQ (reference sequence). There are 15 residues in the CDR3. The CDR3 DNA reads as TGTGCCAGCAGCTTTGAGGGACTAGGGGGCTACGAGCAGTACTTC. This encodes CASSFEGLGGYEQYF.

In this sample, this clone turned up once. The chain has TRBV3-1 (or the pseudogene TRBV3-2) and TRBJ2-5; 7 nucleotides match TRBD1. CDR1 and CDR2 from the germline V gene are LGHDT and YNNKEL (reference sequence). V was pared by 4 bases and J by 5 bases, with 13 bases of the junction left unmatched. This CDR3 is built from 16 residues. The CDR3 DNA reads TGTGCCAGCAGCCCCCGACAGGGAACGTTGAGGGAGACCCAGTACTTC. Amino acids: CASSPRQGTLRETQYF.